The present T cell receptor (beta chain) was sequenced within a study of regulatory T cells in long-lasting Graves disease. Time point: newly diagnosed GD, antithyroid drugs for less than 3 months. Making the TCR library involved RNA that had been extracted from PBMCs. With iRepertoire HTBI primers and Arm-PCR of CDR3 regions, TCR beta libraries were built. TCRdb reanalysed the multiplex PCR reads using MiXCR and keeps one entry per CDR3 protein. This sample has 550,000 or so distinct CDR3 sequences, with approximately 12% found just once. This clonotype showed up many times. The same sample was also studied in work on T cells in Graves' hyperthyroidism and ophthalmopathy. That work adds: First-round RT-PCR with HTBI primers amplified the TCR CDR3 region.

The sequence was collected from a woman in her 30s with Graves disease. Sequences were derived from peripheral blood mononuclear cells (PBMCs), sampled at new diagnosis, from a patient treated with antithyroid drugs.

CDR3 sequence reads: CASSEFSSTDNEQFF. CDR3 nucleotide sequence: TGCGCCAGCAGTGAGTTCTCTAGCACCGACAATGAGCAGTTCTTC. This sequence joins TRBV10-2 and TRBJ2-1, with a weak D call TRBD2 (5 bases). Germline values: CDR1 WSHSY, CDR2 SAAADI. This CDR3 region has 15 residues. Trimming removed 1 base from V and 5 bases from J, with 12 bases in between.